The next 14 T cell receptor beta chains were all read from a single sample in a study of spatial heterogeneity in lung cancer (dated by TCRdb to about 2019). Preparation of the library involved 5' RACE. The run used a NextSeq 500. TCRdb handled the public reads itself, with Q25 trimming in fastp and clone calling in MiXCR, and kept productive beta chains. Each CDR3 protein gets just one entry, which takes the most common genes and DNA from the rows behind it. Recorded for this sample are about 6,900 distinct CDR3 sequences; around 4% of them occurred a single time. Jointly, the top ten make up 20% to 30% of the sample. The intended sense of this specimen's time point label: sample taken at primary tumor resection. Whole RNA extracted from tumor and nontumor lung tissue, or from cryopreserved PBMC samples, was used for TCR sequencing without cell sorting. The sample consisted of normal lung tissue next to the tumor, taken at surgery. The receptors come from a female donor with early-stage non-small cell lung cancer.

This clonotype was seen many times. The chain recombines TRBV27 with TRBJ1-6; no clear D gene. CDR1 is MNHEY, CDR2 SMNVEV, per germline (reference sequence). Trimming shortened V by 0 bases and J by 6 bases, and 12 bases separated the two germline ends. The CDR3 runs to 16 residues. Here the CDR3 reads CASSLSSNGINSPLHF. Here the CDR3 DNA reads TGTGCCAGCAGTTTATCGTCTAACGGAATTAATTCACCCCTCCACTTT.

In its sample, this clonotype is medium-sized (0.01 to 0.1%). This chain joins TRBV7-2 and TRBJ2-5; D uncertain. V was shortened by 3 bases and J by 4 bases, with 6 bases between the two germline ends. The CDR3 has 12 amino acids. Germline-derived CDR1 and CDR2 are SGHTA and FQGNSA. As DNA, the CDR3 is TGTGCCAGCAGCTTTAGCAGAGAGACCCAGTACTTC. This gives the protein CASSFSRETQYF. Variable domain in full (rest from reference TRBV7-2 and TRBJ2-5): GAGVSQSPSNKVTEKGKDVELRCDPISGHTALYWYRQSLGQGLEFLIYFQGNSAPDKSGLPSDRFSAERTGGSVSTLTIQRTQQEDSAVYLCASSFSRETQYFGPGTRLLVL.

CDR3 in DNA: TGTGCCAGCAGCCGAACTAGCGGGGGTGCTACGCAGTATTTT. It specifies CASSRTSGGATQYF. The J gene is TRBJ2-3, the V gene TRBV11-3; 11 bases are a match to TRBD2. Germline V lookup: CDR1 SGHNT, CDR2 YENEEA. V was pared by 5 bases and J by 8 bases, with 6 bases of the junction left unmatched. This CDR3 comprises 14 residues.

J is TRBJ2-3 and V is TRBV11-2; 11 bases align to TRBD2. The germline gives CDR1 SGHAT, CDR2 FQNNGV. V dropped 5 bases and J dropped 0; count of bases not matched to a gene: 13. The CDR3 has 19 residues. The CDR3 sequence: CASSRFLAGGLPSTDTQYF. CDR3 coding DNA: TGTGCCAGCAGCCGGTTTCTAGCGGGGGGCCTCCCTAGCACAGATACGCAGTATTTT.

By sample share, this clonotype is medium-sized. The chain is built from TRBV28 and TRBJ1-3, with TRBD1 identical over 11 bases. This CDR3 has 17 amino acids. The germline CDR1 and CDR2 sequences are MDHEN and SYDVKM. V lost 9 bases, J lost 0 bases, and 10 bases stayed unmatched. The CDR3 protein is CARGQGAPPSSGNTIYF. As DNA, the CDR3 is TGTGCCAGAGGACAGGGGGCTCCGCCAAGCTCTGGAAACACCATATATTTT.

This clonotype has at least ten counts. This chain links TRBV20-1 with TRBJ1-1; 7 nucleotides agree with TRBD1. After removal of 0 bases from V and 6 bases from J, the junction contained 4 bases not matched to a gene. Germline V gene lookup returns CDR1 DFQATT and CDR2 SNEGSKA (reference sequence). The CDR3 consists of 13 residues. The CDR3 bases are TGCAGTGCTAGAGACACCCAGGGGGCTGAAGCTTTCTTT. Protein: CSARDTQGAEAFF.

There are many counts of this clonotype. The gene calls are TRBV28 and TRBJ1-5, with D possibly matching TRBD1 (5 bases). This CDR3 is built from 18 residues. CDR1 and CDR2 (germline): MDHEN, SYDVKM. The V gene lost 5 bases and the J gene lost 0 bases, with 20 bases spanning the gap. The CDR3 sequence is CASSLRTHSGYSNQPQHF. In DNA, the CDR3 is TGTGCCAGCAGTCTCAGGACACATTCGGGATATAGCAATCAGCCCCAGCATTTT.

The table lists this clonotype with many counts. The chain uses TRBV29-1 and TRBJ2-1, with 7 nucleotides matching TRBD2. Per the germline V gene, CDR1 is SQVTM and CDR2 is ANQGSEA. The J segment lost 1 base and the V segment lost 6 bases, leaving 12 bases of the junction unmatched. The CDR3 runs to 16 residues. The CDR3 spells CSVWAVSSGSYNEQFF. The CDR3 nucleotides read TGCAGCGTCTGGGCTGTGTCTAGCGGATCCTACAATGAGCAGTTCTTC.

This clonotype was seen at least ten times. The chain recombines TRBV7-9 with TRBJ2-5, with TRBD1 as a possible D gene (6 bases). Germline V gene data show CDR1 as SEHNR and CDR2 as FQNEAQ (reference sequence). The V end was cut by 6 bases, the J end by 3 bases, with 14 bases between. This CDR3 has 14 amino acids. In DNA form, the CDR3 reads TGTGCCAGCAGACCATGGACAGCTAAAGAGACCCAGTACTTC. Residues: CASRPWTAKETQYF. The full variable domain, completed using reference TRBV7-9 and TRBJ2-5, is DTGVSQNPRHKITKRGQNVTFRCDPISEHNRLYWYRQTLGQGPEFLTYFQNEAQLEKSRLLSDRFSAERPKGSFSTLEIQRTEQGDSAMYLCASRPWTAKETQYFGPGTRLLVL.

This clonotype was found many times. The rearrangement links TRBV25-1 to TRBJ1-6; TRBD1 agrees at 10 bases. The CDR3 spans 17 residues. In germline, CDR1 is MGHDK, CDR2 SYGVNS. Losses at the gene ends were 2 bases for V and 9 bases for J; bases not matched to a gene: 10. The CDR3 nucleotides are TGTGCCAGCAGTGAAGCCGACGGGACAGGGGCAGGTTCACCCCTCCACTTT. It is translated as CASSEADGTGAGSPLHF.

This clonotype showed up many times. The CDR3, as DNA: TGCAGTGCTAGACCACTAGCGGAATCTAGCACAGATACGCAGTATTTT. Its protein is CSARPLAESSTDTQYF. The rearrangement joins TRBV20-1 to TRBJ2-3; 8 bases line up with TRBD2. V lost 2 bases, J lost 0 bases, and 7 bases stayed unmatched. The length of the CDR3 is 16 residues. CDR1 is DFQATT and CDR2 is SNEGSKA in the germline V gene (reference sequence).

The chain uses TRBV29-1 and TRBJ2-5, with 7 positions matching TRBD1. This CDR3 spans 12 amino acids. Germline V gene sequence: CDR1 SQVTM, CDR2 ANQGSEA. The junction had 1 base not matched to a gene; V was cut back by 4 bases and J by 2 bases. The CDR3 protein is CSVAGQQETQYF. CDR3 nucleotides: TGCAGCGTTGCGGGACAGCAAGAGACCCAGTACTTC.

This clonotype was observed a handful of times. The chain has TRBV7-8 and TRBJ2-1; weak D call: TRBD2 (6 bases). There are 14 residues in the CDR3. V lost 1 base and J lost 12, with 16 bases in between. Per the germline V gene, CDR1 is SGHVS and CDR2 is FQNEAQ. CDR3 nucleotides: TGTGCCAGCAGCTTAGGGCAGGGCGCCGGGGGGCAGTTCTTC. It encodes CASSLGQGAGGQFF.

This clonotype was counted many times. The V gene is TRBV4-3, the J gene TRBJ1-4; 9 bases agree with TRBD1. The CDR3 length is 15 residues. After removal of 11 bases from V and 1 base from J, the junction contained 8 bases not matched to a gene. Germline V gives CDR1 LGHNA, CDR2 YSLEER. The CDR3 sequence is CASGGQGQTNEKLFF. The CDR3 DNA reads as TGCGCCTCCGGGGGACAGGGTCAAACTAATGAAAAACTGTTTTTT.